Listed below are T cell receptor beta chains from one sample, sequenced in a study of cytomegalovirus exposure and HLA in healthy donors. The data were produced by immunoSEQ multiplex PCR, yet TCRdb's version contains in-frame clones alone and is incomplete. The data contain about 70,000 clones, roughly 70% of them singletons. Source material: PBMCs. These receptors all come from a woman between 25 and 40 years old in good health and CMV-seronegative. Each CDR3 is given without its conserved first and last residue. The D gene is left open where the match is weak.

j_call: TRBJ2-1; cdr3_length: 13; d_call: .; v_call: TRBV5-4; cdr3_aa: ASSLATLASDEQF
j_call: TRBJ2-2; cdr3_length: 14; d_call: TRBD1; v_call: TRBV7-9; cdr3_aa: ASSFGQGFSTGELF
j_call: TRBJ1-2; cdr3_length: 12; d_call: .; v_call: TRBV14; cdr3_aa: ASSRIDSSYGYT
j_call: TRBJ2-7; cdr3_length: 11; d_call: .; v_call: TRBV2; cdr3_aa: ASGRRGSYEQY
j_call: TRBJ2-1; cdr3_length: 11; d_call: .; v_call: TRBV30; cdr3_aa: ALAGPNKNEQF
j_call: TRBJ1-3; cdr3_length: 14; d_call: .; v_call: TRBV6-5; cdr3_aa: ASSYFDSLSGNTIY
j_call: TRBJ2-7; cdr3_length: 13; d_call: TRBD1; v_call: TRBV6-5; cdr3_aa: ASSTHQGAPGEQY
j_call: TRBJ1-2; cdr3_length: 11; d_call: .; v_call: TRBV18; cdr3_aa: ASSQGEYYGYT
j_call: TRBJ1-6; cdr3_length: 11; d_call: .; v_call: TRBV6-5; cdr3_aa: ASSYSSPKPLH
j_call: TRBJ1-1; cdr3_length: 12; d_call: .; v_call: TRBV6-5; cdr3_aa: ASSGRRGNTEAF
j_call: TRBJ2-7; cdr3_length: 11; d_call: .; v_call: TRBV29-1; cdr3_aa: SATPDTSYEQY
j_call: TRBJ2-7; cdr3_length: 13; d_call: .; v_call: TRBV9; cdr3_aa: ASSLNPALPYEQY
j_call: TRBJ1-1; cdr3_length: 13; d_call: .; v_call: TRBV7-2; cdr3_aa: ASSTQGWGNTEAF
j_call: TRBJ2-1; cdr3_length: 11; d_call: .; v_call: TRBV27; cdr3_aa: ASSLRSVNEQF
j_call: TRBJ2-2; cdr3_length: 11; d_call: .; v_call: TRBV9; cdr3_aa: ASSEVRGGELF
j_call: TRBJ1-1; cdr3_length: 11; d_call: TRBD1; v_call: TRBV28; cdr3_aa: ASRTGTGRRAF
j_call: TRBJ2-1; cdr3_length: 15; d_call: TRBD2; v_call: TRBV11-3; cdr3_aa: ASSHSGDHSAYNEQF
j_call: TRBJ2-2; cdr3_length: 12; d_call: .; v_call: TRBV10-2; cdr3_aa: ASSGPGPTGELF
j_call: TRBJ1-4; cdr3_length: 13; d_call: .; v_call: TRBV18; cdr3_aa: ASSPLGARDEKLF
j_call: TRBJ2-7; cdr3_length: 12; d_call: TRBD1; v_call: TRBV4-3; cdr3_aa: ASSPGTGVYEQY
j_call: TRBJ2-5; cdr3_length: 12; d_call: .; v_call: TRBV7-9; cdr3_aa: ASSFHSTAETQY
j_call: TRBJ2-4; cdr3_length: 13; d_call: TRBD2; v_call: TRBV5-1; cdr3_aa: ASSLRGGVSNIQY
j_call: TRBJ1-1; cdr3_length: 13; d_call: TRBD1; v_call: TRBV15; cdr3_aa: ATSRDGQAHTEAF
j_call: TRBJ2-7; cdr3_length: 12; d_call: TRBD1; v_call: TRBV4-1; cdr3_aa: ASSPYRGPYEQY
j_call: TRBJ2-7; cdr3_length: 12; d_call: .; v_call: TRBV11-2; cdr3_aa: ASSLGYGIYEQY
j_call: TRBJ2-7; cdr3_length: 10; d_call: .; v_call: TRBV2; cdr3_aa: ASSGSGDEQY
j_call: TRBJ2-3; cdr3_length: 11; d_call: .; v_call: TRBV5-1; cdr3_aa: ASSVRGTDTQY
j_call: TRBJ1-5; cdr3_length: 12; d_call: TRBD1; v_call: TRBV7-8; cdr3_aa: ASSQGQGGQPQH
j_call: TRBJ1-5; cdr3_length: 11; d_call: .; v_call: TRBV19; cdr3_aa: ASSIQEVQPQH
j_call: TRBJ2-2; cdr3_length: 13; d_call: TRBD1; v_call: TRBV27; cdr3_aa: ASSNRGRDTGELF
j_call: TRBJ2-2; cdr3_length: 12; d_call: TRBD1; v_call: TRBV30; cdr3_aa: AWSRDSQTGELF
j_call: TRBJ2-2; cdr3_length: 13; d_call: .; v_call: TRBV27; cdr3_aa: ASSLSRTNTGELF
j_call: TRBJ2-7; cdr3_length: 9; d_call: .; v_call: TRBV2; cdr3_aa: ASKEGGEQY
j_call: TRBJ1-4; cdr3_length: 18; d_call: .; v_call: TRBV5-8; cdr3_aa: ASSFDLTASGAATNEKLF
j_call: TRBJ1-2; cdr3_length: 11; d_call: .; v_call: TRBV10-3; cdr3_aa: AISESDGDGYT
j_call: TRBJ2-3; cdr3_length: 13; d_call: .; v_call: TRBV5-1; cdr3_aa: ASSLDQGLGNTQY
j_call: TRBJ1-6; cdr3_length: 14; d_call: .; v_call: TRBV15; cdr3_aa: ATSRDGGGYNSPLH
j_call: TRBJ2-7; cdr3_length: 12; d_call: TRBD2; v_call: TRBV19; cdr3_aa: ASSVAGTSGEQY
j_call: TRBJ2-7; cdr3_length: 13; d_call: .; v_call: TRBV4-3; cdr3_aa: ASSQDAGRGNEQY
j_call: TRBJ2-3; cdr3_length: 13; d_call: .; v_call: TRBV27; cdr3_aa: ASSYRSPSTDTQY
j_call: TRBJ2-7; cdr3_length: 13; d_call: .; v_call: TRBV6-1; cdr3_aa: ASSEITGATANQY
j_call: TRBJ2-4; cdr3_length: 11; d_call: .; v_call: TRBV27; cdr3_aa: ASRKAGKDIQY
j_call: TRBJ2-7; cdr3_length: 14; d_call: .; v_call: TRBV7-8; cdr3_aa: ASSLDLNGAHYEQY
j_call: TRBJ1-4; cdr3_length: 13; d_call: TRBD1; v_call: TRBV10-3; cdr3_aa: AISGQGPYNEKLF
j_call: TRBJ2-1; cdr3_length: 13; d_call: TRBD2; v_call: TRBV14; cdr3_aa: ASSRRTSGGNEQF
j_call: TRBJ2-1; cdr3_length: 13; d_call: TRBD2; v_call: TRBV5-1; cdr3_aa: ASSLTGTTNNEQF